The 31 T cell receptor beta chains presented below share a single source sample, sequenced in a study of blood T cell repertoires in COVID-19. TCRdb keeps only in-frame clones here, not all; method: immunoSEQ multiplex PCR. The sample lists about 160,000 clones, roughly 81% occurring once. Specimen: peripheral blood. The origin of the receptors is a man aged 35 to 55 with acute or convalescent COVID-19.

This clone was seen once. The V and J genes are TRBV2 and TRBJ1-3; no firm D call. Trimming left V 6 bases short and J 2 bases short, with 20 bases between. CDR1 and CDR2 (germline): SNHLY, FYNNEI. The CDR3 runs 17 residues. The DNA of the CDR3 is TGTGCCAGCAGCCCTCCTTGGGCGGGAGGGCCTGGAAACACCATATATTTT. Its protein product is CASSPPWAGGPGNTIYF.

This chain joins TRBV5-6 and TRBJ1-5; no clear D gene. Germline assignment: CDR1 SGHDT and CDR2 YYEEEE. The CDR3 consists of 15 residues. Trimming took 2 bases from V and 7 from J, leaving 16 bases between them. DNA of the CDR3: TGTGCCAGCAGCTTAGGGAGCACCCCTGGCCAGCCCCAGCATTTT. Residues: CASSLGSTPGQPQHF.

The rearrangement joins TRBV5-1 to TRBJ1-4, with TRBD1 as a possible D gene (5 bases). Between the trimmed V and J ends, which lost 4 bases and 8 bases, there was a span of 18 bases. The CDR3 runs 15 residues. The germline gives CDR1 SGHRS, CDR2 YFSETQ. As DNA, the CDR3 is TGCGCCAGCAGCACGTCCGGGACGGGGGAGGAAAAACTGTTTTTT. The encoded protein is CASSTSGTGEEKLFF.

Written as DNA, the CDR3 is TGTGCCAGCAGTTATGGAGGTGGCCCCCAGCATTTT. Translated, it gives CASSYGGGPQHF. The V call is TRBV6-5, the J call TRBJ1-5; no firm D call. In germline, CDR1 is MNHEY, CDR2 SVGAGI. The V end lost 3 bases, the J end lost 10 bases, and 10 bases lay between the germline ends. The CDR3 covers 12 residues.

The chain links TRBV9 to TRBJ1-1; D gene unclear. Trimming cost V 0 bases and J 3 bases, with 6 bases left between them. The germline V gene encodes CDR1 SGDLS and CDR2 YYNGEE. The CDR3 is 13 amino acids. The CDR3 loop reads CASSVGRDTEAFF. The CDR3 DNA follows: TGTGCCAGCAGCGTAGGTCGGGACACTGAAGCTTTCTTT.

This chain uses TRBV5-1 with TRBJ2-1, with 11 bases aligning to TRBD1. There are 16 residues in the CDR3. Germline trimming cut 1 base from V and 8 bases from J; bases unmatched to any gene: 8. Germline CDR1 is SGHRS and CDR2 is YFSETQ. CDR3 nucleotides: TGCGCCAGCAGCTTGAAGTCTTTGGGACAGGGGGATGAGCAGTTCTTC. This gives the protein CASSLKSLGQGDEQFF.

The chain uses TRBV11-2 and TRBJ2-7; 9 nucleotides match TRBD1. V shed 4 bases, J shed 0 bases, and the junction held 7 bases outside the gene matches. Germline V gene sequence: CDR1 SGHAT, CDR2 FQNNGV. The CDR3 runs 16 residues. The DNA for the CDR3 is TGTGCCAGCAGCTCCGGACAGGGGATTGCCTCCTACGAGCAGTACTTC. As protein: CASSSGQGIASYEQYF.

This clone was counted a few times. The V gene is TRBV5-1, the J gene TRBJ1-1, with D maybe TRBD1 (6 bases). Trimming pared 4 bases from V and 5 bases from J, leaving 12 bases between. This CDR3 comprises 13 residues. Germline V lookup: CDR1 SGHRS, CDR2 YFSETQ. The DNA of the CDR3 is TGCGCCAGCAGCCCACAAAGGGGGACTGAAGCTTTCTTT. It is translated as CASSPQRGTEAFF.

J is TRBJ1-1 and V is TRBV12-3 or TRBV12-4; D remains ambiguous. V was cut by 2 bases and J by 0 bases, with 4 bases left in between. The CDR3 runs to 13 residues. The CDR3, as DNA: TGTGCCAGCAGTTTATCTTTGAACACTGAAGCTTTCTTT. Its translation is CASSLSLNTEAFF.

The V and J genes are TRBV4-1 and TRBJ2-7; 9 nucleotides match TRBD1. The germline gives CDR1 MGHRA, CDR2 YSYEKL. CDR3 length equals 15 residues. J gave up 4 bases and V 5 bases, and 9 bases lay outside the gene matches. This CDR3 reads CASSSPGQGNYEQYF. The CDR3 nucleotides read TGCGCCAGCAGCTCACCGGGACAGGGTAATTACGAGCAGTACTTC.

This clone came up many times. The rearrangement joins TRBV5-1 to TRBJ1-5; D gene ambiguous. The germline V gene has CDR1 SGHRS and CDR2 YFSETQ. The CDR3 runs 15 residues. V lost 0 bases, J lost 1 base, and 8 bases lay in between. In DNA form, the CDR3 reads TGCGCCAGCAGCTTGGACCCAGGAAGCAATCAGCCCCAGCATTTT. This sequence encodes CASSLDPGSNQPQHF.

The rearrangement joins TRBV12-3 or TRBV12-4 to TRBJ2-1; 7 bases map to TRBD2. Germline trimming cut 10 bases from V and 0 bases from J; bases unmatched to any gene: 3. The CDR3 consists of 13 residues. The CDR3 DNA follows: TGTGCCACGCGGGGGTACTCCTACAATGAGCAGTTCTTC. Its translation is CATRGYSYNEQFF.

This rearrangement joins TRBV2 to TRBJ1-5; 7 nucleotides align to TRBD1. Trimming removed 4 bases from V and 6 bases from J; junction bases left unmatched: 6. The CDR3 extends over 14 amino acids. Per germline, CDR1 SNHLY and CDR2 FYNNEI. CDR3 in amino acids: CASSVERGLQPQHF. DNA of the CDR3: TGTGCCAGCAGTGTTGAGAGGGGGCTTCAGCCCCAGCATTTT.

The sample holds a few counts of this clone. This chain links TRBV10-2 with TRBJ1-5; 7 nucleotides agree with TRBD1. CDR1 and CDR2 from the germline V gene are WSHSY and SAAADI. The J segment lost 3 bases and the V segment lost 6 bases, leaving 5 bases of the junction unmatched. CDR3 length equals 14 residues. The CDR3 nucleotides are TGCGCCAGCAGGACGGACAGGTCCAATCAGCCCCAGCATTTT. Translation: CASRTDRSNQPQHF.

CDR3 region: CASSTVGVGEKLFF. The CDR3 DNA is TGTGCCAGCAGTACCGTAGGGGTGGGGGAAAAACTGTTTTTT. The rearrangement links TRBV25-1 to TRBJ1-4, with D tentatively TRBD1 (5 bases). Trimming took off 5 bases at V and 8 bases at J, with 15 bases between the two ends. The CDR3 has 14 residues. The V gene's germline CDR1 is MGHDK and CDR2 SYGVNS.

The J gene is TRBJ2-1, the V gene TRBV9, with D possibly TRBD2 on 7 matching bases. Trimming shortened V by 4 bases and J by 5 bases, and 19 bases separated the two germline ends. Germline values: CDR1 SGDLS, CDR2 YYNGEE. The CDR3 runs 16 residues. CDR3: CASSSRTRKGDNEQFF. CDR3 nucleotide sequence: TGTGCCAGCAGCTCACGGACTAGAAAGGGGGACAATGAGCAGTTCTTC.

The chain joins TRBV9 to TRBJ2-3, with 7 bases matching TRBD1. The J segment lost 5 bases and the V segment lost 4 bases, leaving 10 bases of the junction unmatched. The CDR3 is 15 residues long. Per germline, CDR1 SGDLS and CDR2 YYNGEE. The CDR3 here is CASSPTLDREDTQYF. The CDR3 region has the DNA TGTGCCAGCAGCCCAACCCTTGACAGGGAAGATACGCAGTATTTT.

The chain joins TRBV10-1 to TRBJ2-1; 12 nucleotides line up with TRBD1. The V gene's germline CDR1 is WNHNN and CDR2 SYGVQD (reference sequence). This CDR3 comprises 17 residues. After removal of 7 bases from V and 0 bases from J, the junction contained 7 bases not matched to a gene. The CDR3 is CASNPGQGAPSYNEQFF. The CDR3 coding sequence is TGCGCCAGCAATCCGGGACAGGGGGCCCCCTCCTACAATGAGCAGTTCTTC.

This clone was detected once. The chain links TRBV3-1 (or the pseudogene TRBV3-2) to TRBJ1-4; D is undetermined. The V end lost 6 bases, the J end lost 2 bases, and 10 bases lay between the germline ends. The length of the CDR3 is 14 residues. Per the germline V gene, CDR1 is LGHDT and CDR2 is YNNKEL (reference sequence). CDR3 nucleotide sequence: TGTGCCAGCAGTCGTTGGGAGACTAATGAAAAACTGTTTTTT. It encodes CASSRWETNEKLFF.

The chain joins TRBV6-1 to TRBJ1-4; the D gene is possibly TRBD1 (5 bases). Germline CDR1 and CDR2: MNHNS and SASEGT. The V and J ends lost 4 bases and 5 bases respectively, with 20 bases between them. The length of the CDR3 is 17 residues. This CDR3 is CASSVRAGGVPNEKLFF. The CDR3 region has the DNA TGTGCCAGCAGTGTCCGGGCAGGAGGGGTTCCCAATGAAAAACTGTTTTTT.

This rearrangement joins TRBV5-1 to TRBJ1-2; D possibly corresponds to TRBD1 (6 bases). This CDR3 spans 15 amino acids. The V end lost 0 bases, the J end lost 5 bases, and 14 bases lay between the germline ends. CDR1 is SGHRS, CDR2 YFSETQ, per germline. The CDR3 region is CASSLEGVDVYGYTF. Here the CDR3 DNA reads TGCGCCAGCAGCTTGGAGGGGGTGGACGTATATGGCTACACCTTC.

The chain couples TRBV6-2 or TRBV6-3 to TRBJ1-2; D might be TRBD1 (5 bases). Germline V gives CDR1 MNHEY, CDR2 SVGEGT. The CDR3 runs to 15 residues. The ends were cut back, 2 bases at V and 4 bases at J, with 14 bases in the middle. The CDR3 DNA reads as TGTGCCAGCAGTTACCCGCCAGGGTTGGGCTATGGCTACACCTTC. The encoded protein is CASSYPPGLGYGYTF.

In this sample, this clone turned up once. The chain carries TRBV9 and TRBJ2-1, with 11 bases that match TRBD2. This CDR3 has 16 residues. In germline, CDR1 is SGDLS, CDR2 YYNGEE. Trimming removed 0 bases from V and 6 bases from J; junction bases left unmatched: 5. The CDR3 protein is CASSVVSGGGGNEQFF. CDR3 nucleotide sequence: TGTGCCAGCAGCGTAGTTAGCGGGGGGGGCGGCAATGAGCAGTTCTTC.

V is TRBV18 and J is TRBJ2-3; 7 bases map to TRBD1. Per the germline V gene, CDR1 is KGHSH and CDR2 is LQKENI. V shed 4 bases, J shed 1 base, and the junction held 8 bases outside the gene matches. The CDR3 contains 16 residues. The CDR3 DNA is TGTGCCAGCTCACTTAACCGACAGGGTGGCACAGATACGCAGTATTTT. It specifies CASSLNRQGGTDTQYF.

The rearrangement uses TRBV7-2 and TRBJ2-1; 8 positions agree with TRBD2. The CDR3 has 18 amino acids. The germline V gene encodes CDR1 SGHTA and CDR2 FQGNSA. V dropped 2 bases and J dropped 7; count of bases not matched to a gene: 16. CDR3: CASSLPRGPSGGMNEQFF. The CDR3 coding sequence is TGTGCCAGCAGCTTACCCCGGGGTCCGAGCGGGGGTATGAATGAGCAGTTCTTC.

Details on this clone: Additional DNA sequences in this sample encode the identical CDR3. The chain uses TRBV5-1 and TRBJ1-2; weak D call: TRBD1 (5 bases). CDR1 and CDR2 (germline): SGHRS, YFSETQ. V was trimmed by 2 bases and J by 3 bases, leaving 8 bases between them. This CDR3 has 13 residues. The CDR3 region has the DNA TGCGCCAGCAGCTTAGAAGGGGACTATGGCTACACCTTC. It translates to CASSLEGDYGYTF. Based on the CDR3 plus reference TRBV5-1 and TRBJ1-2, the full variable domain is KAGVTQTPRYLIKTRGQQVTLSCSPISGHRSVSWYQQTPGQGLQFLFEYFSETQRNKGNFPGRFSGRQFSNSRSEMNVSTLELGDSALYLCASSLEGDYGYTFGSGTRLTVV.

The chain carries TRBV4-2 and TRBJ1-2; TRBD1 is a possible D gene (6 bases). Trimming stripped 0 bases from V and 5 bases from J, with 16 bases between. CDR3 length equals 16 residues. The germline V gene has CDR1 LGHNA and CDR2 YNFKEQ. CDR3 in amino acids: CASSQDPTDSLYGYTF. For the CDR3, the DNA is TGTGCCAGCAGCCAAGATCCAACGGACAGTCTTTATGGCTACACCTTC.

V and J are TRBV7-9 and TRBJ1-2, with a tentative D call TRBD1 (5 bases). V shed 4 bases and J shed 8 bases, with 17 bases lying between them. The V gene's germline CDR1 is SEHNR and CDR2 FQNEAQ (reference sequence). The CDR3 runs to 14 residues. CDR3 in amino acids: CASSSLWGAGGYTF. The CDR3 region has the DNA TGTGCCAGCAGCTCCCTTTGGGGCGCGGGGGGCTACACCTTC.

The chain couples TRBV12-5 to TRBJ1-1; 8 bases map to TRBD1. V lost 0 bases and J lost 6; bases outside the gene matches: 9. This CDR3 is 16 amino acids long. Germline-derived CDR1 and CDR2 are LGHNT and FRNRAP. The CDR3 region is CASGLVLTGGRAEAFF. The CDR3 coding sequence is TGTGCTAGTGGTTTGGTTCTAACAGGGGGGAGGGCTGAAGCTTTCTTT.

The rearrangement uses TRBV5-4 and TRBJ2-7, with D perhaps matching TRBD1 (7 bases). This CDR3 comprises 13 residues. V was clipped by 2 bases and J by 7 bases, with 13 bases between them. Germline CDR1 is SGHNT and CDR2 is YYREEE (reference sequence). The CDR3 region is CASSLPGGGEQYF. CDR3 DNA sequence: TGTGCCAGCAGCTTACCAGGGGGAGGTGAGCAGTACTTC.

The chain joins TRBV19 to TRBJ1-4; TRBD1 agrees at 7 bases. Losses at the gene ends were 6 bases for V and 7 bases for J; bases not matched to a gene: 2. Germline V gene data show CDR1 as LNHDA and CDR2 as SQIVND (reference sequence). The CDR3 extends over 12 amino acids. The CDR3 sequence: CASRNRGEKLFF. The CDR3 nucleotides are TGTGCCAGTAGGAACAGGGGTGAAAAACTGTTTTTT.